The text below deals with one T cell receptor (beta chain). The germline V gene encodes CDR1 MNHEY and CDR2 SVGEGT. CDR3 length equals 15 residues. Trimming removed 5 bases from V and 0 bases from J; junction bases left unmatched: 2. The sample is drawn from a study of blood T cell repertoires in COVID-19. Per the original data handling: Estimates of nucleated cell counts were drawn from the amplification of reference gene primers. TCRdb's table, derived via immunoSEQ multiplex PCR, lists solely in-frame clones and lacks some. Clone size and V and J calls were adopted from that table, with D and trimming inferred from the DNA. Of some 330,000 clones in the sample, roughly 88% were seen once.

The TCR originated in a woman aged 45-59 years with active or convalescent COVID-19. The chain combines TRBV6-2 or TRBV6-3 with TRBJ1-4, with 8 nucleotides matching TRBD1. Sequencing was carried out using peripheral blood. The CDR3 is CASSDRGATNEKLFF. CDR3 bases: TGTGCCAGCAGTGACAGGGGCGCAACTAATGAAAAACTGTTTTTT.